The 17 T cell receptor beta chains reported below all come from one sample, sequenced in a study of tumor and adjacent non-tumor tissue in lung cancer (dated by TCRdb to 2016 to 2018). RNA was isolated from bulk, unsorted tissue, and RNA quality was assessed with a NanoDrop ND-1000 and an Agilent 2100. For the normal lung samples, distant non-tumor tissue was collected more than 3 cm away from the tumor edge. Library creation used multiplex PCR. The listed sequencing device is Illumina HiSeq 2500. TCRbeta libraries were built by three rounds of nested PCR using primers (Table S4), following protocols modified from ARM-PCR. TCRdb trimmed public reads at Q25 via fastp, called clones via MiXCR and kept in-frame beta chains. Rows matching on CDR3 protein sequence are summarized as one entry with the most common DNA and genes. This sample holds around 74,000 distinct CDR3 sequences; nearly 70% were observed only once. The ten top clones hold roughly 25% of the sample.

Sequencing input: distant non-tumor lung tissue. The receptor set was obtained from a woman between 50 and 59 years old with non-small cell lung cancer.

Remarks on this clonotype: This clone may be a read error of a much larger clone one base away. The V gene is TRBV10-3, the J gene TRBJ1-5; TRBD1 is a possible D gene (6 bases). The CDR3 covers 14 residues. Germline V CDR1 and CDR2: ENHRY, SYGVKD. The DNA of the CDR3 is TGTGCCATCAGCGGACAGCTTGATAATCAGTCCCAGCATTTT. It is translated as CAISGQLDNQSQHF.

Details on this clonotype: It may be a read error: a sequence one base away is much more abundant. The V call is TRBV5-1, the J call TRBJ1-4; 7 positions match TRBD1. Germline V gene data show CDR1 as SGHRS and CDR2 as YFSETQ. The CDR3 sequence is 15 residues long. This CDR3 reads CVSRGTVATNEKLFF. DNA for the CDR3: TGCGTCAGCAGAGGGACAGTTGCAACTAATGAAAAACTGTTTTTT.

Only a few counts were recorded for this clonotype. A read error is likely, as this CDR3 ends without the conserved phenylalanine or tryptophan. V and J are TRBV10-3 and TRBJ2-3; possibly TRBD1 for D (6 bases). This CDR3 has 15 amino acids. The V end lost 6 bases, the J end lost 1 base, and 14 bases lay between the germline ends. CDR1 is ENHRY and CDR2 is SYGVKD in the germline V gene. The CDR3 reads CAIRPLGGGTDTQYL. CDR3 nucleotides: TGTGCCATCAGACCTCTAGGGGGAGGCACAGATACGCAGTATCTT.

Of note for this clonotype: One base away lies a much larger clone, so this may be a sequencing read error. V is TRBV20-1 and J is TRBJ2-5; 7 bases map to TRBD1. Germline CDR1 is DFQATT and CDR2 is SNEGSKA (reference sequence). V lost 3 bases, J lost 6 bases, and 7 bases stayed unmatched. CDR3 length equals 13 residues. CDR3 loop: CSARKGAGKTQYF. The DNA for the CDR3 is TGCAGTGCTAGGAAGGGGGCTGGGAAGACCCAGTACTTC.

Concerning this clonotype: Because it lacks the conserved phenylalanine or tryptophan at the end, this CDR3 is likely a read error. The CDR3 here is CAIIEALHGTGGSTDTQYY. Here the CDR3 DNA reads TGTGCCATCATTGAAGCGCTACATGGGACAGGGGGTAGCACAGATACGCAGTATTAT. This chain joins TRBV6-1 and TRBJ2-3; 11 bases match TRBD1. V lost 10 bases, J lost 0 bases, and 18 bases stayed unmatched. This CDR3 region has 19 residues. Per germline, CDR1 MNHNS and CDR2 SASEGT.

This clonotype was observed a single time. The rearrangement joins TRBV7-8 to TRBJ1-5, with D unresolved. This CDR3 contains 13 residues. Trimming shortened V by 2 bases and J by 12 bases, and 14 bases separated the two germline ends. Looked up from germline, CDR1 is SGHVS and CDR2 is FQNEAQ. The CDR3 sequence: CASSLLREELQHF. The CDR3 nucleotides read TGTGCCAGCAGCTTACTTCGTGAGGAGCTCCAGCATTTT.

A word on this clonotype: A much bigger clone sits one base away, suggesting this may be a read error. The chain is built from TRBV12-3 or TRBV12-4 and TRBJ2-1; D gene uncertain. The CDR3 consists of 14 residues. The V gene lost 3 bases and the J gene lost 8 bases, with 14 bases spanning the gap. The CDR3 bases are TGTGCCAGCAGTTTTGCCGGCTCGGTGTATGAGCAGTTCTTC. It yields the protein CASSFAGSVYEQFF.

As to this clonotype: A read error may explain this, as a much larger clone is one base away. The CDR3 DNA reads as TGTGCCAACAGTTTATATCACTCGGGCAGGTCCTACGAGCAGTACTTC. Residues: CANSLYHSGRSYEQYF. The genes are TRBV28 and TRBJ2-7; unclear D gene. The length of the CDR3 is 16 residues. Germline CDR1 reads MDHEN; CDR2 reads SYDVKM.

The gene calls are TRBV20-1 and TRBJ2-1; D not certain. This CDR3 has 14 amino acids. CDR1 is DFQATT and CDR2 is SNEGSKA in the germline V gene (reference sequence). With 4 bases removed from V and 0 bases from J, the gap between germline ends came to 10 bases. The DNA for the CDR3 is TGCAGTGCTACTGTCAGACACTCCTACAATGAGCAGTTCTTC. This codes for CSATVRHSYNEQFF.

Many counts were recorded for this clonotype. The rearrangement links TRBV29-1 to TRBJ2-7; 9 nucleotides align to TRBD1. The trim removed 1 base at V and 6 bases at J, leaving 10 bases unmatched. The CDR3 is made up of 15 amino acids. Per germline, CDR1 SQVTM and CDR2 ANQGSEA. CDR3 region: CSVEGTGGPRSEQYF. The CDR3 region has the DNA TGCAGCGTTGAAGGAACAGGGGGCCCTCGAAGCGAGCAGTACTTC.

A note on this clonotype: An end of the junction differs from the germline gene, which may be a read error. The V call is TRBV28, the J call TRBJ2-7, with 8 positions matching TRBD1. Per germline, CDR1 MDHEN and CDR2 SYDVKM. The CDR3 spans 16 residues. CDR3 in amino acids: CVSRGRGPNLSYEQYF. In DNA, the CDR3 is TGTGTCAGCCGAGGCAGGGGGCCCAATCTCTCCTACGAGCAGTACTTC.

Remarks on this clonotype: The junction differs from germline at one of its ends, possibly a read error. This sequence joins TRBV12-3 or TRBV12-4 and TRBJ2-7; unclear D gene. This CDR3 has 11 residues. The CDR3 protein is CVSSSNNEHYF. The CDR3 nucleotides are TGTGTCAGCAGTTCTAATAACGAGCATTACTTC.

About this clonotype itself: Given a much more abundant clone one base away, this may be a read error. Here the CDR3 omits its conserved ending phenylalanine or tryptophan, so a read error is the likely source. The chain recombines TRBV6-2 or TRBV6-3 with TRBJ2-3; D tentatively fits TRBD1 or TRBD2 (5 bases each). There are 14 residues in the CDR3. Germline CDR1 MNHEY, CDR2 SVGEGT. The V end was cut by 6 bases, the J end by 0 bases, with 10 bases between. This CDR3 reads CASRGVESTDTQYY. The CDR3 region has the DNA TGTGCCAGCAGGGGGGTAGAGAGCACAGATACGCAGTATTAT.

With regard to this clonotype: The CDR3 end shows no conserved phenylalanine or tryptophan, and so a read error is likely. CDR3 protein: CASSYSTRRDTEAFL. The DNA of the CDR3 is TGTGCCAGCAGTTACTCAACCAGACGAGACACTGAAGCTTTCCTT. The V and J genes are TRBV6-2 or TRBV6-3 and TRBJ1-1; D uncertain. Germline CDR1 reads MNHEY; CDR2 reads SVGEGT. The germline V and J ends were trimmed by 0 bases and 3 bases, with 11 bases remaining between them. The CDR3 runs to 15 residues.

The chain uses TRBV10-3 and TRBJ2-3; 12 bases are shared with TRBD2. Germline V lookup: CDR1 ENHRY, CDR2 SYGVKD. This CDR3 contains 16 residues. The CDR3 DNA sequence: TGTGTCATTAGTGAGACTAGCGGGAGTCAGGCAGATACGCAGTATTTT. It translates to CVISETSGSQADTQYF.

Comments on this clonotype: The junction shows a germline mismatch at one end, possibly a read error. This CDR3 reads CAIRQGNYNEEFF. The CDR3 DNA is TGCGCCATCAGGCAGGGGAACTACAATGAGGAGTTCTTC. The chain links TRBV10-2 to TRBJ2-1, with D maybe TRBD1 (6 bases). Germline V gene lookup returns CDR1 WSHSY and CDR2 SAAADI. The CDR3 spans 13 residues.

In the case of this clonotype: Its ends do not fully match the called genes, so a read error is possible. CDR3 nucleotides: TGCAGTGTTAGAGATTTGGTGCAAACCTACAATGGGAAGTTCTTC. This encodes CSVRDLVQTYNGKFF. V gene TRBV20-1 combines with J gene TRBJ2-1; D gene unclear. This CDR3 comprises 15 residues. The germline CDR1 and CDR2 sequences are DFQATT and SNEGSKA (reference sequence).